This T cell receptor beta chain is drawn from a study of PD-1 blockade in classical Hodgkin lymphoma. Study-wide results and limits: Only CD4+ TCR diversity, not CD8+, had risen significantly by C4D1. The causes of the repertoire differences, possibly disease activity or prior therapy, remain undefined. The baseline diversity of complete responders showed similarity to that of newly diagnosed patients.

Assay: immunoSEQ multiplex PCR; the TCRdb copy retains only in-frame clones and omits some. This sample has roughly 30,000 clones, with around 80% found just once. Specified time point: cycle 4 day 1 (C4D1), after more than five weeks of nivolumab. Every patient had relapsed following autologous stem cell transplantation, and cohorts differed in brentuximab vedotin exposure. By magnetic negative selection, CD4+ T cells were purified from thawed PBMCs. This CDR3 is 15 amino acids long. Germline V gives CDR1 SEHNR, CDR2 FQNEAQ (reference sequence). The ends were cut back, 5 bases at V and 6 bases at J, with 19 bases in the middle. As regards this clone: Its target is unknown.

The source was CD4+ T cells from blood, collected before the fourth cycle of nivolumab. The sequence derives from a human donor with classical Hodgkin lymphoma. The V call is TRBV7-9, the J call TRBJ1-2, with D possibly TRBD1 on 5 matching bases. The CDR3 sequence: CASSLSTGTLDGYTF. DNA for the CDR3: TGTGCCAGCAGCCTTTCAACTGGGACTCTGGATGGCTACACCTTC.